Included here is one TCR beta chain sequence, with context. Its antigen is still unknown. The data belong to a study of Ad26.COV2.S vaccination and SARS-CoV-2 variants. Study as a whole: The donor belonged to the COV1001 Ad26.COV2.S trial arm. Once, or twice with 56 days between doses, Ad26.COV2.S was given intramuscularly. Study results and limitations: While placebo recipients had lower spike-specific TCR breadth, vaccine recipients had more.

Measured with immunoSEQ multiplex PCR; TCRdb has only the in-frame clones, and not every one. The sample shows some 290,000 clones, about 86% of them seen only once. The sample's treatment: over 15 received Ad26.COV2.S at low or high dose, single or two shots; about five received placebo; per-sample allocation not given. It was on day 63 after the first vaccine or placebo injection that samples were taken. In the vaccine, an Ad26 vector expressed the SARS-CoV-2 spike of the Wuhan strain. The clonotype was recovered from a person aged 18 to 59 who received the Ad26.COV2.S COVID-19 vaccine or a placebo. The sequenced sample was peripheral blood, obtained in a trial of Ad26.COV2.S vaccine versus placebo.

The DNA for the CDR3 is TGTGCCAGCAGCCCCGGGCCGATGGAGACCCAGTACTTC. Protein: CASSPGPMETQYF. This chain joins TRBV7-8 and TRBJ2-5; D not certain. Per the germline V gene, CDR1 is SGHVS and CDR2 is FQNEAQ. The V gene lost 5 bases and the J gene lost 5 bases, with 12 bases spanning the gap. The CDR3 consists of 13 residues.